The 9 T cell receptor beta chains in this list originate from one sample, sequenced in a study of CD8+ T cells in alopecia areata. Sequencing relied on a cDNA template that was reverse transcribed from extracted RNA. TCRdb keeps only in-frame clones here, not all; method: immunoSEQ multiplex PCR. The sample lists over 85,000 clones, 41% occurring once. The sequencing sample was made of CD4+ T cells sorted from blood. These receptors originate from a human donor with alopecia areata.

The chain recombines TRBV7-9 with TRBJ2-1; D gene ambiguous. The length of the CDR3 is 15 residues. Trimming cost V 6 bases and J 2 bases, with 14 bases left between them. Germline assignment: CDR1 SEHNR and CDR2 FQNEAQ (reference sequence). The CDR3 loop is CASSSFGSTYNEQFF. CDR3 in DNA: TGTGCCAGCAGTAGTTTTGGCTCGACCTACAATGAGCAGTTCTTC.

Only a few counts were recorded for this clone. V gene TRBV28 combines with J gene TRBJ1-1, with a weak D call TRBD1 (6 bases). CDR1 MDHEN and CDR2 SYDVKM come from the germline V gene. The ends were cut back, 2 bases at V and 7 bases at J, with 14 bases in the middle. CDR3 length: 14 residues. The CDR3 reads CASSLAGALYEAFF. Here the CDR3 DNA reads TGTGCCAGCAGTTTAGCAGGGGCGCTCTATGAAGCTTTCTTT.

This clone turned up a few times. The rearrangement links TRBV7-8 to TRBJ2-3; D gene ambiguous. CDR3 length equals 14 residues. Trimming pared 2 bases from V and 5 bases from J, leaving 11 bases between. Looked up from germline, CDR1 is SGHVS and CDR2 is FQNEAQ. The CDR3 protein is CASSLTSGRDTQYF. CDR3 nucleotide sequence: TGTGCCAGCAGCTTAACTTCGGGTCGAGATACGCAGTATTTT.

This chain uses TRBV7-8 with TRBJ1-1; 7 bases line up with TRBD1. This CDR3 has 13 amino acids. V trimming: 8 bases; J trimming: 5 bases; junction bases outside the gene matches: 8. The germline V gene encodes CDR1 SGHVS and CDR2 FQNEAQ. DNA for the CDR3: TGTGCCAGCTCCGACAGGGAAAGGACTGAAGCTTTCTTT. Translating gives CASSDRERTEAFF.

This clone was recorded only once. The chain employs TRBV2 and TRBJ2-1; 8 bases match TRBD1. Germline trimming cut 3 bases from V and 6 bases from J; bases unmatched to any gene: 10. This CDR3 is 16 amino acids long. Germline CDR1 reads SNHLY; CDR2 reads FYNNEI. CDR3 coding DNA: TGTGCCAGCAGTGAGCTTAGGGACACAGGGGGCAATGAGCAGTTCTTC. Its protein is CASSELRDTGGNEQFF.

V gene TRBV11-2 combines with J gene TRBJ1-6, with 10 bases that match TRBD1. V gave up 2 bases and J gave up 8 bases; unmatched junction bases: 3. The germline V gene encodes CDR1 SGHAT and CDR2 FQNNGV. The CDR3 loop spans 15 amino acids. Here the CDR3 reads CASSLRQGAYSPLHF. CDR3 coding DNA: TGTGCCAGCAGCTTACGACAGGGGGCTTATTCACCCCTCCACTTT.

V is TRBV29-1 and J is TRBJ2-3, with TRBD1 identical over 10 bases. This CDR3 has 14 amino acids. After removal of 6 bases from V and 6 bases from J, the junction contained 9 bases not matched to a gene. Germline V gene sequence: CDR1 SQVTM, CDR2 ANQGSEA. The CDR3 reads CSVRRQGAGDTQYF. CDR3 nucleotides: TGCAGCGTGCGAAGACAGGGGGCGGGGGATACGCAGTATTTT.

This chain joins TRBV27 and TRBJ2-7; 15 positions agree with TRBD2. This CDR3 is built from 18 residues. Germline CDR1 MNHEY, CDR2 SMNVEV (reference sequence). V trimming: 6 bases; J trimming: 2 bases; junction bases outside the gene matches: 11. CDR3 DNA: TGTGCCAGCAGCCTCGGACTAGCGGGGGGGCTTAACCCCTACGAGCAGTACTTC. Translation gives CASSLGLAGGLNPYEQYF.

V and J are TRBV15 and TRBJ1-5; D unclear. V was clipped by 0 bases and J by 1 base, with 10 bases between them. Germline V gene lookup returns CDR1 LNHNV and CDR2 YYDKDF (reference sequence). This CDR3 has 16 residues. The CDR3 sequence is CATSRDLRMSNQPQHF. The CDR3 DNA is TGTGCCACCAGCAGAGATCTACGCATGAGCAATCAGCCCCAGCATTTT.